The sample holds many counts of the clone carrying this T cell receptor beta chain. The antigen is undetermined. These data belong to a study of CD8+CD57+ T cells in acquired aplastic anemia. Study as a whole: Sorted CD4+ and CD8+ cells gave an average of about 3 ug of DNA.

Researchers used genomic DNA as the template to profile TCR beta VDJ and CDR3. TCRdb called the reads again in MiXCR, with one record for every CDR3 protein. The data show about 220,000 distinct CDR3 sequences, with 34% seen just once and 1.1% held by the top ten. Study-level results: Patients and controls had CD8+ Simpson's diversity values that were not significantly distinct.

The source is a human donor in good health, serving as a control. Specimen: sorted CD4+, CD8+, or CD8+CD57+ T cells (not recorded which) from PBMCs.

CDR3 bases: TGTGCCAGCAGCGTAATTCCAAGTGGAGGGGGCGAGTATGGCTACACCTTC. Amino acid sequence: CASSVIPSGGGEYGYTF. The chain has TRBV9 and TRBJ1-2; 7 bases agree with TRBD1. The junction had 14 bases not matched to a gene; V was cut back by 1 base and J by 5 bases. The germline CDR1 and CDR2 sequences are SGDLS and YYNGEE. This CDR3 has 17 amino acids.